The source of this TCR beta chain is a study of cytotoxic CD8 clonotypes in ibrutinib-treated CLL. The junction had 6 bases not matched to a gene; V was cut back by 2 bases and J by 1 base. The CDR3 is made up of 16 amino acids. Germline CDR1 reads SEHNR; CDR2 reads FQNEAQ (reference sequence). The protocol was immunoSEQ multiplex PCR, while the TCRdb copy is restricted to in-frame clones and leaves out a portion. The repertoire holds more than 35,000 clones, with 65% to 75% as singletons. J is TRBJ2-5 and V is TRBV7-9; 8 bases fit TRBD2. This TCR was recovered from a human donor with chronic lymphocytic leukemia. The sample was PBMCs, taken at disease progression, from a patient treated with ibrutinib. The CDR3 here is CASSLLISGAQETQYF. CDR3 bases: TGTGCCAGCAGCTTATTGATTAGCGGGGCCCAAGAGACCCAGTACTTC. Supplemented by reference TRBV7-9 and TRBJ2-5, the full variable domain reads DTGVSQNPRHKITKRGQNVTFRCDPISEHNRLYWYRQTLGQGPEFLTYFQNEAQLEKSRLLSDRFSAERPKGSFSTLEIQRTEQGDSAMYLCASSLLISGAQETQYFGPGTRLLVL.